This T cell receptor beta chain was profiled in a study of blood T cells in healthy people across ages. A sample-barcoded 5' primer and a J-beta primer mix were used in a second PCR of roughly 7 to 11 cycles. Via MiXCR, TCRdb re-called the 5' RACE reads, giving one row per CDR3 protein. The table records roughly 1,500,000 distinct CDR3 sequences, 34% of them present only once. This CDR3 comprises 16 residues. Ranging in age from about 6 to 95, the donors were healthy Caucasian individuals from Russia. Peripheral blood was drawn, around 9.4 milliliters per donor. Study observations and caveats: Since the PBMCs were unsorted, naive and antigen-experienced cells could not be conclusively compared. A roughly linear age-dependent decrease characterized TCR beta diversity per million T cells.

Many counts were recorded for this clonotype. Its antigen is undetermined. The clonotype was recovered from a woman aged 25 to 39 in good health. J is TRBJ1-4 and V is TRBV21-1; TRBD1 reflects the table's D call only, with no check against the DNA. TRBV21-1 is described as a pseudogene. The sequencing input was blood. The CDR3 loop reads CASSLPSGYLDEKLFF. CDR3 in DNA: TGTGCCAGCAGCTTACCGTCAGGGTATCTCGATGAAAAACTGTTTTTT.